This is a list of T cell receptor beta chains from one sample in a study of cytotoxic CD8 clonotypes in ibrutinib-treated CLL. Sequenced by immunoSEQ multiplex PCR; TCRdb stores in-frame clones only, minus some. This table holds 110,000 or so clones, approximately 58% found once. The sequenced sample was PBMCs, obtained after 24 months of ibrutinib treatment. The origin of the receptors is a human donor with chronic lymphocytic leukemia. The CDR3 runs from the conserved cysteine through the conserved F or W. A D gene is named only where the DNA matches it firmly. Not all rows give a size; the values are once, few, many and, for expanded clones, a class.

size	V	J	D	DNA	CDR3
-	TRBV5-8	TRBJ2-1	-	TGTGCCAAGGCAGGGAGCTCCTACAATGAGCAGTTCTTC	CAKAGSSYNEQFF
once	TRBV6-4	TRBJ2-3	-	TGTGCCAGCAGTGACTCGCGCAAGGAGACGCAGTATTTT	CASSDSRKETQYF
-	TRBV5-6	TRBJ1-3	-	TGTGCCAGCAGCTTGGCCAGGAGCTCTGGAAACACCATATATTTT	CASSLARSSGNTIYF
once	TRBV9	TRBJ2-3	TRBD2	TGTGCCAGCAGCGTAGGGGGGGGAGATACGCAGTATTTT	CASSVGGGDTQYF
-	TRBV7-2	TRBJ2-7	-	TGTGCCAGCAGCTTAGGGTCCGCGTACGAGCAGTACTTC	CASSLGSAYEQYF
-	TRBV5-1	TRBJ1-2	TRBD1	TGCGCCAGCAGCTCAGGACAGGGCTATGGCTACACCTTC	CASSSGQGYGYTF
-	TRBV6-1	TRBJ1-2	-	TGTGCCAGCAGTGAAAGGTGGGATGGCTTAAATCGGGACTATGGCTACACCTTC	CASSERWDGLNRDYGYTF
-	TRBV6-1	TRBJ1-5	TRBD1	TGTGCCAGCAGCAGGACAGGGGGCACGGATCAGCCCCAGCATTTT	CASSRTGGTDQPQHF
-	TRBV7-8	TRBJ1-6	-	TGTGCCAGCAGCGCACGGGATTTTGAACCCCTCCACTTT	CASSARDFEPLHF
few	TRBV5-1	TRBJ1-2	TRBD1	TGCGCCAGCATCGACCTGCCGACAGGGGGCGCAGATGGCTACACCTTC	CASIDLPTGGADGYTF
many	TRBV11-3	TRBJ2-1	TRBD2	TGTGCCAGCAGCTTAGATTCCGGGACTAGCCGAAATGAGCAGTTCTTC	CASSLDSGTSRNEQFF
-	TRBV7-6	TRBJ2-3	TRBD2	TGTGCCAGCAGCCCGGGACTAGCGAGCACAGATACGCAGTATTTT	CASSPGLASTDTQYF
once	TRBV7-3	TRBJ2-3	-	TGTGCCAGCAGCCCTCGGGCCTACACAGATACGCAGTATTTT	CASSPRAYTDTQYF
-	TRBV11-3	TRBJ1-1	TRBD1	TGTGCCAGCAGGGGAGGTTTGGCAGGGGGCTCGACTGAAGCTTTCTTT	CASRGGLAGGSTEAFF
-	TRBV1	TRBJ2-5	-	TGCACCAGCAGCCAAGATGTCGAGGGCTGGAGGATCCAAGAGACCCAGTACTTC	CTSSQDVEGWRIQETQYF
-	TRBV18	TRBJ1-2	-	TGTGCCAGCTCACCAGGAGGGTCCGATGGCTACACCTTC	CASSPGGSDGYTF
-	TRBV25-1	TRBJ1-1	-	TGTGCGACCCGTGGGACGACCACTGAAGCTTTCTTT	CATRGTTTEAFF
-	TRBV11-3	TRBJ2-5	TRBD1	TGTGCCAGCAGCTTAGGAGGGGGCAGGGAGACCCAGTACTTC	CASSLGGGRETQYF
few	TRBV30	TRBJ1-5	-	TGTGCCTGGAGTGTACCAGGACTCGGGAATCAGCCCCAGCATTTT	CAWSVPGLGNQPQHF
-	TRBV2	TRBJ2-3	-	TGTGCCAGCAGGGGTCTTGATACGCAGTATTTT	CASRGLDTQYF
-	TRBV7-8	TRBJ2-5	-	TGTGCCAGCAGCTCCCGGGGGGCGTGGGAGACCCAGTACTTC	CASSSRGAWETQYF
-	TRBV5-4	TRBJ2-7	TRBD1	TGTGCCAGCAGCGTCTCCGGGACAGGGGGCCTCGAGCAGTACTTC	CASSVSGTGGLEQYF
-	TRBV4-1	TRBJ2-1	TRBD1	TGCGCCAGCAGCCAAGAGGGACAGAGCTCCTACAATGAGCAGTTCTTC	CASSQEGQSSYNEQFF
-	TRBV13	TRBJ2-6	TRBD1	TGTGCGAGCAAGGGGCAGGGGGTATCTGGGGCCAACGTCCTGACTTTC	CASKGQGVSGANVLTF
-	TRBV7-2	TRBJ2-7	-	TGTGCCAGCAGCTTAGCGGGTGCACTCTCCTACGAGCAGTACTTC	CASSLAGALSYEQYF
few	TRBV30	TRBJ2-5	TRBD1	TGTGCCTGGAGGGGGGACAGACAGCAAGAGACCCAGTACTTC	CAWRGDRQQETQYF
-	TRBV7-8	TRBJ2-3	TRBD2	TGTGCCAGCAGCCCCTCACCCGGGGGGAGCACAGATACGCAGTATTTT	CASSPSPGGSTDTQYF
few	TRBV5-1	TRBJ1-6	TRBD1	TGCGCCAGCAGCGTGATCCAGGGGGGCATTTCACCCCTCCACTTT	CASSVIQGGISPLHF
once	TRBV7-3	TRBJ2-3	TRBD1	TGTGCCAGCAGCTTAACGGGGCAGGGGGCAAATACGCAGTATTTT	CASSLTGQGANTQYF
few	TRBV30	TRBJ1-5	-	TGTGCCTATAGAGCGTATAGCAATCAGCCCCAGCATTTT	CAYRAYSNQPQHF
-	TRBV5-1	TRBJ2-5	-	TGCGCCAGCAGCCAACAGGGATCCTACCAAGAGACCCAGTACTTC	CASSQQGSYQETQYF
-	TRBV30	TRBJ1-3	-	TGTGCCTGGAGTTCCACGGGAAACACCATATATTTT	CAWSSTGNTIYF
-	TRBV6-1	TRBJ2-7	-	TGTGCCAGCAGTGCGCCGGGGGTCCCATACGAGCAGTACTTC	CASSAPGVPYEQYF
-	TRBV7-2	TRBJ1-4	-	TGTGCCAGCAGCCCTGGCAGCCACTCGGGTGAAAAACTGTTTTTT	CASSPGSHSGEKLFF
-	TRBV7-7	TRBJ2-3	-	TGTGCTAGCAGCTTACTAGGGACCACAGATACGCAGTATTTT	CASSLLGTTDTQYF
-	TRBV29-1	TRBJ2-3	-	TGCAGCGTTGAAGGGCAGCGGTCCTTGAATACGCAGTATTTT	CSVEGQRSLNTQYF
-	TRBV29-1	TRBJ2-4	-	TGCAGCGTGGGGGCAGCCAAAAACATTCAGTACTTC	CSVGAAKNIQYF
-	TRBV18	TRBJ1-4	TRBD1	TGTGCCAGCTCCCCAGACAGGGGGATTGAAAAACTGTTTTTT	CASSPDRGIEKLFF
-	TRBV6-1	TRBJ2-1	TRBD1	TGTGCCAGCAGTGAAAGCAGGGGGTACAATGAGCAGTTCTTC	CASSESRGYNEQFF
few	TRBV27	TRBJ1-6	TRBD1	TGTGCCAGCAGTTTATGGACAGGCTTGAATTCACCCCTCCACTTT	CASSLWTGLNSPLHF
-	TRBV7-2	TRBJ1-1	-	TGTGCCAGCAGCTCGTGGACGGGACAAGAGGCTTTCTTT	CASSSWTGQEAFF
-	TRBV11-2	TRBJ2-1	TRBD1	TGTGCCAGCAGCCACCGGGACAGGAGGATCAATGAGCAGTTCTTC	CASSHRDRRINEQFF
-	TRBV5-1	TRBJ1-3	-	TGCGCCAGCAGCCCCTCTTCAGCTGGAAACACCATATATTTT	CASSPSSAGNTIYF
-	TRBV5-1	TRBJ2-1	TRBD1	TGCGCCAGCAGCGTATTCAGGGGGAATGAGCAGTTCTTC	CASSVFRGNEQFF